Below, one TCR beta chain is given with its context. The sample comes from a study of T-cell reconstitution after alpha-beta-depleted transplantation in children. The V end was cut by 3 bases, the J end by 3 bases, with 8 bases between. The CDR3 covers 12 residues. Germline CDR1 reads GTSNPN; CDR2 reads SVGIG (reference sequence). Preparation of the TCRbeta library used unique molecular identifiers. TCRdb fed the PCR reads into MiXCR, producing one record per CDR3 protein. This table holds 200,000 to 300,000 distinct CDR3 sequences, 9.5% to 15% found once. The sample consisted of PBMCs from the stem cell graft donor, taken from the stem cell graft. The receptor was isolated from a human donor who donated a stem cell graft to a child with acute lymphoblastic leukemia. J is TRBJ1-1 and V is TRBV30, with no clear D. CDR3 region: CAWRDRHTEAFF. The CDR3 DNA follows: TGTGCCTGGAGAGATCGCCACACTGAAGCTTTCTTT.